This T cell receptor (beta chain) originates from a study of T cell clones after liver transplantation. Study-level information: Without induction therapy, subjects received standard immunosuppression until 12-24 months post-transplant. General study findings and limits: In a couple of subjects, few donor cells limited the measurable donor-reactive repertoire. A larger donor-reactive than third-party decline suggested partial antigen-specific deletion.

Assay used: immunoSEQ multiplex PCR; TCRdb lists only in-frame clones, some missing. The table lists around 110,000 clones, 90% of them singletons. Points on this clone: Its target is not known.

Trimming removed 1 base at V and 2 bases at J, with 13 bases between. CDR3 length: 16 amino acids. The V gene's germline CDR1 is SGHTA and CDR2 FQGTGA. The chain uses TRBV7-3 and TRBJ2-3; D is undetermined. The source is a human patient who received a liver transplant. Some T cells may trace back to the graft donor. Sequenced here: CD4+ T cells from blood, sampled 12 months after liver transplant. CDR3 sequence (DNA): TGTGCCAGCAGCTTAAACAGTTTCACTCCCACAGATACGCAGTATTTT. Translating it yields CASSLNSFTPTDTQYF.